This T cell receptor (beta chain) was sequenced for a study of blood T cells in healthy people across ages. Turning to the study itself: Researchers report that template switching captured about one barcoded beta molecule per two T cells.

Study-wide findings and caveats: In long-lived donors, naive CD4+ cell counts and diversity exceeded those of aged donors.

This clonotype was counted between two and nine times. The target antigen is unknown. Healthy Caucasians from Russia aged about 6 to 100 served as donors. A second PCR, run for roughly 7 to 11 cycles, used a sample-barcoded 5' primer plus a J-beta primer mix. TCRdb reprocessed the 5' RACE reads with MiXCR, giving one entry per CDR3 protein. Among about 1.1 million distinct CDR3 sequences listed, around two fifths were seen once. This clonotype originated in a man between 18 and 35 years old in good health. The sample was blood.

The CDR3 reads CASSSLRDSLGNEQYF. The CDR3 DNA reads as TGTGCCAGCAGTTCCCTTCGGGACAGCCTCGGGAATGAGCAGTACTTC. The chain combines TRBV27 with TRBJ2-5; 7 nucleotides match TRBD1. The V gene's germline CDR1 is MNHEY and CDR2 SMNVEV (reference sequence). J lost 11 bases, V lost 4 bases, and 19 bases had no gene match. This CDR3 spans 16 amino acids.